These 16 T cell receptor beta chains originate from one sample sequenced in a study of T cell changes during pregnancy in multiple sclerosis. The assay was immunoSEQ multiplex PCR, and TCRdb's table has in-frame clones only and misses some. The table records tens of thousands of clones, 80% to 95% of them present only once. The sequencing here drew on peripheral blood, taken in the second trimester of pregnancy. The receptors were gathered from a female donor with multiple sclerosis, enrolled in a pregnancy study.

DNA of the CDR3: TGCGCCAGCAGCCGAAAATTGCCCGCGGGCACCGGGGAGCTGTTTTTT. Amino acids: CASSRKLPAGTGELFF. The chain carries TRBV4-3 and TRBJ2-2, with D possibly TRBD2 on 5 matching bases. The CDR3 has 16 amino acids. Germline V gene lookup returns CDR1 LGHNA and CDR2 YSLEER. V shed 4 bases and J shed 4 bases, with 16 bases lying between them.

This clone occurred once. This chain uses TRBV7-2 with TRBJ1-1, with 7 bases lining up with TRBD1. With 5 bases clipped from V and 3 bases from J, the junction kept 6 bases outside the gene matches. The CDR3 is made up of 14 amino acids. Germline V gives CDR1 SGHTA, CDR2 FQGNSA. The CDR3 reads CASSPDRLYTEAFF. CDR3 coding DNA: TGTGCCAGCAGCCCGGACAGGCTTTACACTGAAGCTTTCTTT.

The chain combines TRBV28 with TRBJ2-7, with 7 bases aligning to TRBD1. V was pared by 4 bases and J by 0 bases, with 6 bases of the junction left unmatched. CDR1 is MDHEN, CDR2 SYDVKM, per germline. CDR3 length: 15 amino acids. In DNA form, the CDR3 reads TGTGCCAGCAGTTCCCCGTGGACAGGCTCCTACGAGCAGTACTTC. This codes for CASSSPWTGSYEQYF. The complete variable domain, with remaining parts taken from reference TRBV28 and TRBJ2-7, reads DVKVTQSSRYLVKRTGEKVFLECVQDMDHENMFWYRQDPGLGLRLIYFSYDVKMKEKGDIPEGYSVSREKKERFSLILESASTNQTSMYLCASSSPWTGSYEQYFGPGTRLTVT.

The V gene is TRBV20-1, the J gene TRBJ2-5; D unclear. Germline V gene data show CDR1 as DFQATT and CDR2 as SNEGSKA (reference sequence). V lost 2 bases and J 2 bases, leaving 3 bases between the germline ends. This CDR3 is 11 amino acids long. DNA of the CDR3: TGCAGTGCTAGACTACAAGAGACCCAGTACTTC. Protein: CSARLQETQYF.

Written as DNA, the CDR3 is TGCGCCAGCAGCCAAGATCAAGTTTCGGGGGCCTACGAGCAGTACTTC. Its translation: CASSQDQVSGAYEQYF. The chain couples TRBV4-3 to TRBJ2-7; D is possibly TRBD2 (6 bases). CDR1 is LGHNA, CDR2 YSLEER, per germline. The CDR3 spans 16 residues. V was clipped by 0 bases and J by 2 bases, with 14 bases between them.

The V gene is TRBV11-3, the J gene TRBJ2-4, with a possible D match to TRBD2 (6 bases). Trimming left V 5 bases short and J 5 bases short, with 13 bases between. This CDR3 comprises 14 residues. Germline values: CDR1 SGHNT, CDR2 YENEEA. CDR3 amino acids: CASSGGGTENIQYF. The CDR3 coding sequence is TGTGCCAGCAGCGGAGGCGGGACGGAAAACATTCAGTACTTC.

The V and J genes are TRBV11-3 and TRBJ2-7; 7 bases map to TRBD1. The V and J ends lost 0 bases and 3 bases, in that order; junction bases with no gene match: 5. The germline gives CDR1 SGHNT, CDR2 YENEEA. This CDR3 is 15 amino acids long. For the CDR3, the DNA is TGTGCCAGCAGCTTAGATCTCGGGACAGTCTACGAGCAGTACTTC. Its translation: CASSLDLGTVYEQYF.

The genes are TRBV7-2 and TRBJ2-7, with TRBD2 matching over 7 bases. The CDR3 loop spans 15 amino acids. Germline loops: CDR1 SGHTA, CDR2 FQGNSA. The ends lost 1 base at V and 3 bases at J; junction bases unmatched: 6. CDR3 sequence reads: CASSLEAGAYYEQYF. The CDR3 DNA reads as TGTGCCAGCAGCTTAGAGGCGGGAGCATACTACGAGCAGTACTTC.

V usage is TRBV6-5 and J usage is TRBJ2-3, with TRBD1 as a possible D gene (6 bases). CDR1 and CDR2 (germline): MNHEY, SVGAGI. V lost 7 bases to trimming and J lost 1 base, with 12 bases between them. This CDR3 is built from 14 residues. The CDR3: CASTGAGGTDTQYF. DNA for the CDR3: TGTGCCAGCACCGGGGCAGGGGGCACAGATACGCAGTATTTT.

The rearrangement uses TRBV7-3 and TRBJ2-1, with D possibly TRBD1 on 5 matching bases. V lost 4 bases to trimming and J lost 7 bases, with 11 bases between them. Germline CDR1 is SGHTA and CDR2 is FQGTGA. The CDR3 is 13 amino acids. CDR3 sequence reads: CASSSAQGNEQFF. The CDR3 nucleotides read TGTGCCAGCAGCTCCGCGCAGGGAAATGAGCAGTTCTTC. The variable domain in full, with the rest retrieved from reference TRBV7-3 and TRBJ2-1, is GAGVSQTPSNKVTEKGKYVELRCDPISGHTALYWYRQSLGQGPEFLIYFQGTGAADDSGLPNDRFFAVRPEGSVSTLKIQRTERGDSAVYLCASSSAQGNEQFFGPGTRLTVL.

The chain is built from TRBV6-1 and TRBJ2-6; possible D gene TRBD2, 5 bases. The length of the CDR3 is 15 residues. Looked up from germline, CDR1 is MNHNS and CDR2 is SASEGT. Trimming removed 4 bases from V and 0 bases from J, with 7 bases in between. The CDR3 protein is CASSVGDSGANVLTF. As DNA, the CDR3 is TGTGCCAGCAGTGTCGGGGACTCTGGGGCCAACGTCCTGACTTTC.

CDR3 coding DNA: TGTGCCAGCAGTTACCTCAACTCTGACAGGGGGCGGGGAGATACGCAGTATTTT. This translates into CASSYLNSDRGRGDTQYF. The chain joins TRBV27 to TRBJ2-3; TRBD1 agrees at 10 bases. The junction had 15 bases not matched to a gene; V was cut back by 4 bases and J by 5 bases. This CDR3 contains 18 residues. Germline CDR1 reads MNHEY; CDR2 reads SMNVEV (reference sequence).

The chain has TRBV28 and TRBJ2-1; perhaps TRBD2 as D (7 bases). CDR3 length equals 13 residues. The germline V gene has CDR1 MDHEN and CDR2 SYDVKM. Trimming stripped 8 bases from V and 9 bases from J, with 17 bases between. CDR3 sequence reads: CASVEGGGSEQFF. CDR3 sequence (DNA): TGTGCCAGCGTCGAGGGGGGGGGAAGTGAGCAGTTCTTC.

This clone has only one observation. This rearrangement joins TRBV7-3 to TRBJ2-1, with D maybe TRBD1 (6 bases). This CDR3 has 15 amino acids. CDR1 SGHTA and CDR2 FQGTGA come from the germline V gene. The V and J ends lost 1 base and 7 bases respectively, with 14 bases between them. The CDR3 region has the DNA TGTGCCAGCAGCTTAATGGCAGGGGTTAGGAATGAGCAGTTCTTC. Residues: CASSLMAGVRNEQFF.

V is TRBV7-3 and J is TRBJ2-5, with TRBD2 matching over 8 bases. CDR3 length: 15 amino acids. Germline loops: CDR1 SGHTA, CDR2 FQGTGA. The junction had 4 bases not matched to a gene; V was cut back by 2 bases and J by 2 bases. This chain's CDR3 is CASSLGLAGQETQYF. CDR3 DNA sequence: TGTGCCAGCAGCTTAGGGCTAGCGGGTCAAGAGACCCAGTACTTC.

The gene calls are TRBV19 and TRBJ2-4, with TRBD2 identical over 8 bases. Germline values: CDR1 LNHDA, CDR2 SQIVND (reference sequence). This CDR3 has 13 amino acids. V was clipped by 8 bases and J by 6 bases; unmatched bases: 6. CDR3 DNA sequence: TGTGCCAGTCACGGGGGGGCGGTAAACATTCAGTACTTC. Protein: CASHGGAVNIQYF.